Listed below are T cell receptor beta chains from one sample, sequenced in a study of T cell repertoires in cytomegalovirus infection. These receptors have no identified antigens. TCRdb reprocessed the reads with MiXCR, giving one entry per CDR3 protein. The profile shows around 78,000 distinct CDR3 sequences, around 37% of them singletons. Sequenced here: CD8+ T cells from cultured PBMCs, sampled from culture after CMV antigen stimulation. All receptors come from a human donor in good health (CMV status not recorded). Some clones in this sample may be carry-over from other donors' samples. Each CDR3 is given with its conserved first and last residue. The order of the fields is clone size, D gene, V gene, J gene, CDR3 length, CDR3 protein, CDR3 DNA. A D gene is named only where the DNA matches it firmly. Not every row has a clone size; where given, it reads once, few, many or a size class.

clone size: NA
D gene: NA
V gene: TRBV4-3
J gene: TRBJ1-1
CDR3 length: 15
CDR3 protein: CASSQVGGAALEAFF
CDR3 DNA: TGCGCCAGCAGCCAAGTTGGGGGTGCGGCCTTGGAAGCTTTCTTT

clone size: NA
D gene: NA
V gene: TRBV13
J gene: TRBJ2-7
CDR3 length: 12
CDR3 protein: CASSLGTNEQYF
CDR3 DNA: TGTGCCAGCAGCTTAGGAACGAACGAGCAGTACTTC

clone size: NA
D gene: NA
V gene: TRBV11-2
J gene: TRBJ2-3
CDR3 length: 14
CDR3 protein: CASSLGRSTDTQYF
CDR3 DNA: TGTGCCAGCAGCTTAGGACGGAGCACAGATACGCAGTATTTT

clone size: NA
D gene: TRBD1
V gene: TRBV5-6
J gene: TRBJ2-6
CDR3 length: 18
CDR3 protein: CASSSRTGSFSGANVLTF
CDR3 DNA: TGTGCCAGCAGCTCCCGGACAGGTTCCTTTTCTGGGGCCAACGTCCTGACTTTC

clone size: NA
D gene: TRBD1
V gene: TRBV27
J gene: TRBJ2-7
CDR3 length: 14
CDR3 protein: CASSSTGGWGEQYF
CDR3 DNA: TGTGCCAGCAGTTCGACAGGGGGCTGGGGGGAGCAGTACTTC

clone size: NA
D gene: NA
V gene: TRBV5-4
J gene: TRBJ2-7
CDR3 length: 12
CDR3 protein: CASSLIGYEQYF
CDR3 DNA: TGTGCCAGCAGCTTGATAGGGTACGAGCAGTACTTC

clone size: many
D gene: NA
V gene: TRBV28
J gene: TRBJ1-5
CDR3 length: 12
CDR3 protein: CASSYSNQPQHF
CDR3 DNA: TGTGCCAGCAGTTATAGCAATCAGCCCCAGCATTTT

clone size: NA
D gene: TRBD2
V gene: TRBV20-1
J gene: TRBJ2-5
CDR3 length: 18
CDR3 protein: CSARVIDPKAGGKETQYF
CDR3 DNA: TGCAGTGCTAGAGTCATCGACCCTAAAGCGGGGGGGAAAGAGACCCAGTACTTC

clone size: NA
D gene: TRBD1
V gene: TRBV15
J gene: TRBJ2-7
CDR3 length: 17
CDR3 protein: CATSSGQGAVPSYEQYF
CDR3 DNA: TGTGCCACCAGCAGTGGACAGGGGGCGGTTCCATCCTACGAGCAGTACTTC

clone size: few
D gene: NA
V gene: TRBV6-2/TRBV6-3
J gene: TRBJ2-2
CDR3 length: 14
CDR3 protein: CASSPRLESGELFF
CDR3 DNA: TGTGCCAGCAGTCCCCGATTAGAGTCCGGGGAGCTGTTTTTT

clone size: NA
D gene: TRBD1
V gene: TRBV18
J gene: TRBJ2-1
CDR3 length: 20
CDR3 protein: CASSPLSTGETTLAYNEQFF
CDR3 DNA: TGTGCCAGCTCACCACTATCGACAGGGGAGACCACCCTGGCCTACAATGAGCAGTTCTTC

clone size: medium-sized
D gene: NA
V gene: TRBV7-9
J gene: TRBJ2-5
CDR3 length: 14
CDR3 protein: CASSFTANQETQYF
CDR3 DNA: TGTGCCAGCAGCTTTACAGCTAACCAAGAGACCCAGTACTTC

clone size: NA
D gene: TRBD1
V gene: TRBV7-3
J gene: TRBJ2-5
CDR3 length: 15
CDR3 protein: CASSWAGGPQETQYF
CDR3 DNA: TGTGCCAGCAGCTGGGCAGGGGGACCGCAAGAGACCCAGTACTTC

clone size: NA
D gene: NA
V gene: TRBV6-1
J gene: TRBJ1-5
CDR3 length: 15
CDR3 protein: CASSLMTFSNQPQHF
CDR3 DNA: TGTGCCAGCAGTCTTATGACGTTTAGCAATCAGCCCCAGCATTTT

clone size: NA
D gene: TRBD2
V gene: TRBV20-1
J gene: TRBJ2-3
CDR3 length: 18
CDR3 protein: CSARDLRLAGAITDTQYF
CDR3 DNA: TGCAGTGCTAGAGATTTAAGACTAGCGGGGGCTATCACAGATACGCAGTATTTT

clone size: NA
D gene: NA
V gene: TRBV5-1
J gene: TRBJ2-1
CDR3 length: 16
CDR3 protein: CASSLASQGGYNEQFF
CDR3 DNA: TGCGCCAGCAGCTTGGCCTCGCAGGGGGGGTATAATGAGCAGTTCTTC

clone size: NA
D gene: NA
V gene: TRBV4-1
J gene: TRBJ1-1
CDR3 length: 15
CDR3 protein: CASSQNPTANTEAFF
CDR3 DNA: TGCGCCAGCAGCCAAAACCCGACAGCGAACACTGAAGCTTTCTTT

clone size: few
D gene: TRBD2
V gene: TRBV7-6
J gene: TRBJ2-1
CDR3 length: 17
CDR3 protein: CASSRGTLAGGYNEQFF
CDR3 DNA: TGTGCCAGCAGCCGCGGAACTTTAGCGGGGGGTTACAATGAGCAGTTCTTC

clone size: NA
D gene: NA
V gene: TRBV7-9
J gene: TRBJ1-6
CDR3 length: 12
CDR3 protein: CASSLITSPLHF
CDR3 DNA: TGTGCCAGCAGCTTGATAACTTCACCCCTCCACTTT

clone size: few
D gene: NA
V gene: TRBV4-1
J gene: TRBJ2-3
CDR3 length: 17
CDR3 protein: CASSQGPGGGSTDTQYF
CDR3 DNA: TGCGCCAGCAGCCAAGGACCAGGAGGCGGATCCACAGATACGCAGTATTTT

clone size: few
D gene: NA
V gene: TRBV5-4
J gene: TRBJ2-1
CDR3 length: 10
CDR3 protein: CVADGNEQFF
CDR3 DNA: TGTGTGGCCGATGGAAATGAGCAGTTCTTC

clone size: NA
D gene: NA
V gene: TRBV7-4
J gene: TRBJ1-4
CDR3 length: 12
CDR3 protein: CASSPTGLPLFF
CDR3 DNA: TGTGCCAGCAGCCCGACGGGACTTCCTCTGTTTTTT